One sample yielded the 2 T cell receptor beta chains listed below, sequenced in a study of cytomegalovirus exposure and HLA in healthy donors. Assay used: immunoSEQ multiplex PCR; TCRdb lists only in-frame clones, some missing. Here the sample spans fewer than 120,000 clones, over 75% being singletons. Sequencing input: PBMCs. The origin of the receptors is a woman aged 25 to 39 in good health and CMV-seropositive.

The rearrangement links TRBV15 to TRBJ2-3; D may be TRBD2 (5 bases). CDR1 and CDR2 from the germline V gene are LNHNV and YYDKDF (reference sequence). Trimming stripped 5 bases from V and 2 bases from J, with 14 bases between. The CDR3 extends over 15 amino acids. CDR3 bases: TGTGCCACCAGCCCTGGACGGGGTCCCACAGATACGCAGTATTTT. Translation: CATSPGRGPTDTQYF.

This clone came up a few times. This chain joins TRBV27 and TRBJ1-2; TRBD1 is a possible D gene (5 bases). Looked up from germline, CDR1 is MNHEY and CDR2 is SMNVEV (reference sequence). The CDR3 is made up of 16 amino acids. Trimming took off 5 bases at V and 4 bases at J, with 20 bases between the two ends. The CDR3 nucleotides read TGTGCCAGCAGTATCGGGGGACCCTTCCCCTCCTATGGCTACACCTTC. Its translation: CASSIGGPFPSYGYTF.